This TCR beta chain stems from a study of cytomegalovirus exposure and HLA in healthy donors (dated by TCRdb to 2016 to 2017). Turning to the overall study: According to an earlier analysis of several hundred of the donors, roughly 180 million T cells yielded 117 million unique TCR beta sequences and roughly 280 Gb of sequence data. Of the roughly 400 genotyped donors, over 65% fell in the genetic ancestry cluster associated with self-reported Caucasian donors. Every discovery cohort repertoire had been produced on one sequencing platform. In a later genetic analysis, genome-wide SNP genotypes for about three fifths of the roughly 670 donors were used, and that subset was treated as a discovery cohort. In the later analysis, no new phenotypic data were used to find candidate immune exposures; instead, reliance was placed on TCR beta sequences and their occurrence across donors. An early release covering 500 to 750 HLA-typed donors comprised approximately 290 gigabases of sequencing data and about 90 million unique TCR sequences. The study used immunosequencing to profile the T cell repertoires of about 670 subjects and linked those repertoires to cytomegalovirus serostatus. Donor age, sex, ethnicity and CMV serostatus were collected together with the repertoire data. To study patterns of TCR occurrence, a later analysis re-analyzed previously published TCR beta repertoires from several hundred donors and added high-resolution HLA genotyping. The study combined high-throughput TCR immunosequencing, statistical association of individual TCRs with disease status, and machine learning to predict cytomegalovirus infection status. On average, around 240,000 unique TCR beta nucleotide sequences were sequenced per donor among a few hundred genotyped donors of the cohort, with about 17% of those sequences being non-productive. The study was designed to test whether signatures of past pathogen exposure could be identified by cataloging public T cell receptors. Typing coverage varied by locus: about 620-630 donors for A, B, C, DRB1 and DQB1; about 520 for DQA1; over 600 for DPA1; around 450 for DPB1. Four or five DR-DQ haplotypes were treated as single units for association and clustering because of strong linkage in the cohort. In addition to the first cohort of around 670 subjects, a separate validation cohort of approximately 110 different subjects was used. Both class I and class II loci were covered by HLA typing, at four-digit resolution. In an earlier analysis of a few hundred of the donors, high-throughput TCR beta sequencing was used to judge whether each TCR beta V gene segment behaved as functional or pseudogenic.

What the study reported, not specific to this receptor: In vitro tests confirmed that a few of the cytomegalovirus-associated TCR beta chains recognize cytomegalovirus antigens. The study gave a list of roughly 150 TCR beta chains associated with cytomegalovirus. Some IMGT-functional V segments, including TRBV6-2 and TRBV6-3, could not be told apart with the 87-base-pair reads, so those segments were excluded. In a later analysis, TCR association rates were found to vary across HLA loci, with the most associated TCRs seen for DRB1 alleles and the fewest for HLA-C alleles. A group of highly shared sequence variants was considered likely to be a technical artifact of the sequencing pipeline. Compared with the roughly 600-donor mean, donors in an Asian-associated ancestry cluster had fewer N-insertions in productive TCRs, according to a later genetic analysis. A further reported finding was that TCR beta sequences accurately predicted the HLA-A and HLA-B alleles for most subjects in the first cohort. A later analysis reported that several top co-occurrence clusters appeared linked to parvovirus B19, influenza, CMV and Epstein-Barr virus. CMV serostatus was the only immune exposure information available for the cohort. Presence/absence analyses assumed roughly uniform sequencing depth across donors, an assumption that may not hold. Most TCR sequences were seen in very few donors, while some public TCRs were found in many individuals. In this cohort, only TCR beta chains were sequenced, and detectable features were limited by the absence of alpha or paired-chain data. In a later analysis, about 17,000 TCR beta sequences were associated with specific HLA alleles at a false discovery rate of 0.05. Correlated functional status among segregating V segments might be attributable to linkage disequilibrium, but an unknown experimental factor could not be ruled out. In both the original and validation cohorts, the classifier was reported to diagnose cytomegalovirus status with high specificity and sensitivity. An association between a missense DCLRE1C variant and V-gene and J-gene trimming of TCR beta chains was found in a later genetic analysis and replicated in an independent cohort. A later analysis found that most CMV-associated TCR beta chains appeared HLA-restricted, with HLA associations seemingly driven largely by CMV exposure. It was suggested by the authors that the approach could potentially be generalized to other disease states and immunological phenotypes. In a later analysis, HLA-associated TCR beta chains were found to be more clonally expanded and to have lower generation probabilities than equally common non-associated chains. Assigning TCR associations to individual alleles was difficult when HLA alleles, especially DR and DQ, strongly co-occurred. Because counts were too low, some 17 rarely observed V segments, including chromosome 9 orphons, were excluded from the earlier analysis of several hundred of the donors. An earlier analysis of 587 of the donors showed that most TCR beta V segments appeared in productive rearrangements either about 87% or about 30% of the time, which broadly matched IMGT annotations. HLA typing was unavailable for some donors at each locus, so association tests used only the typed subset.

CDR1 and CDR2 were assigned from the germline V gene (reference sequence) as LNHNV and YYDKDF. V and J are trimmed by 4 bases and 8 bases, and the gene matches miss 16 bases of the junction. Counted from cysteine to phenylalanine, this CDR3 has 17 amino acids. Of the read, only the CDR3 DNA is kept; its 51 bases are in frame from base 1. A note on this clone: The clone's antigen remains unknown. One base away there is no much larger clone; base qualities are not given.

The receptor library was made with the immunoSEQ multiplex PCR assay. For the multiplex PCR, a mixture combining 60 forward primers for TCR Vbeta segments and 13 reverse primers for TCR Jbeta segments was used. Amplification of the CDR3 region of rearranged TCR beta genes was performed with a multiplex PCR assay on genomic DNA. The Illumina HiSeq System was used to sequence the amplified TCR beta libraries as 87-base-pair reads. In the authors' own workflow: A later analysis counted about 80 million unique TCR beta chains across the 690 or so repertoires, and 10 million to 11 million of these chains were shared by at least two donors. Raw reads were error-corrected and collapsed into unique sequences by a nearest-neighbor algorithm in which closely related sequences were merged to remove PCR and sequencing errors. CDR3 sequences were aligned to IMGT reference sequences to assign V, D and J gene segments. Each retained sequence needed at least a six-nucleotide match to both a V gene segment and a J gene segment. Rearrangements were called productive when the CDR3 lacked stop codons and stayed in frame with V and J; all others were non-productive. Following IMGT convention, CDR3 was defined as the stretch from the second conserved V-encoded cysteine to the conserved J-encoded phenylalanine. Sequences without an unambiguous match to a single V gene segment were excluded from the earlier analysis of several hundred of the donors. An earlier analysis of fewer than 650 of the donors classified V segments as functional when productive rearrangements were above 56.7% and as segregating when the standard deviation between donors was above 5%. A statistical classification framework was developed to diagnose cytomegalovirus status using the catalog of TCR beta chain sequences. A later analysis assigned V and J genes by comparing TCR nucleotide sequences with IMGT/GENE-DB human TR gene sequences. Using the TCRdist pipeline, a later analysis assigned CDR3 sequences along with most-parsimonious VDJ recombination scenarios. In a later analysis, each TCR beta chain was defined by its CDR3 amino acid sequence together with its V-gene family, and reads lacking a unique V-gene family were excluded. As a way to deal with suspected cross-contamination and a sequencing artifact, a later analysis dropped approximately 590 nucleotide sequences that were highly shared and had low generation probability. A later analysis calculated a clonal expansion index for each public chain from normalized within-repertoire ranks of inferred template counts. Generation probabilities in a later analysis came from a VDJ recombination model fitted to out-of-frame rearrangements, and those results were checked against IGoR. Hypergeometric tests were used in a later analysis to score TCR-TCR, TCR-HLA and TCR-CMV co-occurrence, with a repertoire-size bias correction applied to the TCR pairs. To estimate false discovery rates, a later analysis permuted the HLA or CMV assignments 20 times. In a later analysis, co-occurring TCRs were grouped with DBSCAN, and TCRdist sequence similarity was added when clustering was performed within HLA-allele-positive subsets. For co-occurrence clustering, repertoires with fewer than 30,000 or more than 120,000 public chains were excluded, along with 4 to 6 repertoires with anomalous nucleotide sharing. TCRdb stores this immuneACCESS table with in-frame sequences only. Part of the clones is absent; in the studies checked, under half of the shortfall reflects unresolved V genes, and no reason is known for the rest. The D gene and trimming were derived from the DNA, and the V and J assignments and clone size from that table. The sample table holds around 120,000 clones, of which 70% to 85% were seen once. The ten largest make up 1.5% to 2% of the sample.

The cohort was made up of 666 healthy bone marrow donors. All cohort members were sampled while nominally healthy, although unrecorded immune exposures were likely present. The donor tested CMV seronegative and was one of the 352 seronegative cohort members. Every donor gave a peripheral blood sample, and the peripheral blood mononuclear cells from that sample were used for TCR beta sequencing. Genomic DNA extraction from the blood cell samples was performed with the Qiagen DNeasy Blood Extraction Kit. This receptor chain uses TRBV15 and TRBJ1-4, and 7 junctional nucleotides match TRBD1. Sample: PBMCs. This sequence originates from a boy younger than 18 in good health and CMV-seronegative. The nucleotides read TGTGCCACCAGCATCGGACAGGAAGGGTCCGCAGCGGAAAAACTGTTTTTT. It codes for CATSIGQEGSAAEKLFF.